This T cell receptor (beta chain) was sequenced in a study of CD8 T cells in Susac syndrome. The ends lost 6 bases at V and 5 bases at J; junction bases unmatched: 13. This CDR3 has 15 amino acids. Germline CDR1 is MNHEY and CDR2 is SVGEGT. RNA, at about 0.45 to 1 ug, was reverse transcribed with random hexamers. Amplification of TCR beta CDR3 used immunoSEQ multiplex PCR across 54 Vbeta and 13 Jbeta. TCRdb reanalysed the immunoSEQ multiplex PCR reads using MiXCR and keeps one entry per CDR3 protein. This table has roughly 150,000 distinct CDR3 sequences, roughly 94% appearing once. Study results and limitations: By the study's own acknowledgment, its TCR sequencing and HLA analysis included relatively few individuals.

TCR beta was sequenced from blood CD8+ and CD4+ T cells. TEMRA cells were FACS-enriched and CD8+ and CD4+ T cells negatively isolated. Note on this clonotype: The antigen is unknown.

Specimen: CD4+ T cells from PBMCs. The TCR originated in a human donor with multiple sclerosis. The chain links TRBV6-2 or TRBV6-3 to TRBJ2-7; 7 bases are a match to TRBD2. The CDR3 bases are TGTGCCAGCAGACGACGCTCCGGGAGGACTGACGAGCAGTACTTC. Protein sequence: CASRRRSGRTDEQYF.